This T cell receptor (beta chain) is from a study of memory CD4+ T cells and cytomegalovirus serostatus. At the level of the study: Of the healthy Belgian adults, 9 were CMV seropositive and about 24 seronegative.

A remark on this clone: Its cognate antigen is unknown.

The study, taken as a whole, reports: Median bootstrapped AUC for CMV status was about 0.96 originally, just under 0.93 US-trained.

Original processing methods: After removing out-of-frame reads, 2 million to 2.5 million distinct TCRbeta sequences remained. Using immunoSEQ multiplex PCR, the repertoire was profiled, and TCRdb retains in-frame clones only, with some absent. Clonal size and the V and J genes are those of that table, whereas D and trimming came from the DNA. The table has 55,000 to 65,000 clones, around 76% seen once. V was shortened by 5 bases and J by 0 bases, with 8 bases between the two germline ends. The CDR3 sequence is 14 residues long. The germline CDR1 and CDR2 sequences are MNHNS and SASEGT. Single viable CD3+CD4+CD8-CD45RO+ cells were sorted as the memory CD4+ T cells. Total CD4+ T cells were enriched by CD4 positive selection.

The sequencing sample was made of memory CD4+ T cells from blood. The rearrangement links TRBV6-1 to TRBJ1-5; possible D gene TRBD1, 6 bases. The sequence was collected from an adult in good health and CMV-seronegative. The CDR3 nucleotides read TGTGCCAGCAGTTCGGACAGTAGCAATCAGCCCCAGCATTTT. It yields the protein CASSSDSSNQPQHF.